One TCR beta chain is described in this entry. Its antigen is not identified. TCRdb called the 5' RACE reads again in MiXCR, with one record for every CDR3 protein. The sample holds more than 95,000 distinct CDR3 sequences, 10% to 15% seen once. The CDR3 totals 15 residues. The trim removed 4 bases at V and 3 bases at J, leaving 5 bases unmatched. The data originate from a study of spatial heterogeneity in lung cancer. Study findings and constraints: Relative to follow-up, resection was when ubiquitous expanded tumor TCRs appeared more in blood.

Specified time point: blood at routine non-recurrence follow-up after resection. Sequencing was performed on whole RNA extracted from tumor and nontumor lung tissue, or from frozen PBMC, and the material was left unsorted. The sample consisted of PBMCs, taken at follow-up. The clonotype was recovered from a male donor with early-stage non-small cell lung cancer. The V and J genes are TRBV12-3 or TRBV12-4 and TRBJ1-1; TRBD1 matches at 10 bases. The CDR3 DNA reads as TGTGCCAGCAGTTCCGCGGGACAGGGGTACACTGAAGCTTTCTTT. It yields the protein CASSSAGQGYTEAFF.